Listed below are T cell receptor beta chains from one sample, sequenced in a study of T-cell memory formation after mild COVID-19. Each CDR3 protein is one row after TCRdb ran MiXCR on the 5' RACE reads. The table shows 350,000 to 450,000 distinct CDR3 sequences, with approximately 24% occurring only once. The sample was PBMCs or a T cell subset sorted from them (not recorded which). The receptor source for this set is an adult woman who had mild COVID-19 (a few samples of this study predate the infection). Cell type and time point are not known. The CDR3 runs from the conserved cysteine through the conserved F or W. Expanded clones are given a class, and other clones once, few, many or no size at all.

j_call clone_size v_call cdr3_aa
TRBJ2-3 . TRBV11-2 CASSLEMKTTDTQYF
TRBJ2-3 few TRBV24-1 CATGSGLADTDTQYF
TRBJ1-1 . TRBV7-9 CASSRTGQEAFF
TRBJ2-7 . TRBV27 CASSLSAGFNYEQYF
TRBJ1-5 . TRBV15 CATSRDSSLLSNQPQHF
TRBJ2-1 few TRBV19 CASSLSSSSYNEQFF
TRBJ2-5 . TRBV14 CASSQERLAGTETQYF
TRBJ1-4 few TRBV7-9 CASRLGQFNKGEKLFF
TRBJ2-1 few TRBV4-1 CASSQGLAGAIISYNEQFF
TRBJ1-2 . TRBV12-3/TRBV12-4 CASSLAHRAYYGYTF
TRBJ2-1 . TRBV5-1 CASSLQAGVYNEQFF
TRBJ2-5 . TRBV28 CASTRRGGQETQYF
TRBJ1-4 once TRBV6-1 CASRTGQGRTNEKLFF
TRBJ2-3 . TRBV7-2 CASSFGVGTDTQYF
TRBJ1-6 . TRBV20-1 CSATRTGTSYNSPLHF
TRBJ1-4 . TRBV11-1 CASSFGTGYEKLFF
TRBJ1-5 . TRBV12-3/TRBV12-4 CASRGQGAGQPQHF
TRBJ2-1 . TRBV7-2 CASSRGRGFYNEQFF
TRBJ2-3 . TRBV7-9 CASSSERQTSTDTQYF
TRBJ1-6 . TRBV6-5 CASSYSRQLNSPLHF
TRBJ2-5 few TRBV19 CASSIEGGRQETQYF
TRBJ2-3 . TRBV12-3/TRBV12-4 CASRGLAGGASTDTQYF
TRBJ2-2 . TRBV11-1 CASSLGWEGAGELFF
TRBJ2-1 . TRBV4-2 CASSQVTSGRIYNEQFF
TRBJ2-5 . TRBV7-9 CASSLGWARSAETQYF